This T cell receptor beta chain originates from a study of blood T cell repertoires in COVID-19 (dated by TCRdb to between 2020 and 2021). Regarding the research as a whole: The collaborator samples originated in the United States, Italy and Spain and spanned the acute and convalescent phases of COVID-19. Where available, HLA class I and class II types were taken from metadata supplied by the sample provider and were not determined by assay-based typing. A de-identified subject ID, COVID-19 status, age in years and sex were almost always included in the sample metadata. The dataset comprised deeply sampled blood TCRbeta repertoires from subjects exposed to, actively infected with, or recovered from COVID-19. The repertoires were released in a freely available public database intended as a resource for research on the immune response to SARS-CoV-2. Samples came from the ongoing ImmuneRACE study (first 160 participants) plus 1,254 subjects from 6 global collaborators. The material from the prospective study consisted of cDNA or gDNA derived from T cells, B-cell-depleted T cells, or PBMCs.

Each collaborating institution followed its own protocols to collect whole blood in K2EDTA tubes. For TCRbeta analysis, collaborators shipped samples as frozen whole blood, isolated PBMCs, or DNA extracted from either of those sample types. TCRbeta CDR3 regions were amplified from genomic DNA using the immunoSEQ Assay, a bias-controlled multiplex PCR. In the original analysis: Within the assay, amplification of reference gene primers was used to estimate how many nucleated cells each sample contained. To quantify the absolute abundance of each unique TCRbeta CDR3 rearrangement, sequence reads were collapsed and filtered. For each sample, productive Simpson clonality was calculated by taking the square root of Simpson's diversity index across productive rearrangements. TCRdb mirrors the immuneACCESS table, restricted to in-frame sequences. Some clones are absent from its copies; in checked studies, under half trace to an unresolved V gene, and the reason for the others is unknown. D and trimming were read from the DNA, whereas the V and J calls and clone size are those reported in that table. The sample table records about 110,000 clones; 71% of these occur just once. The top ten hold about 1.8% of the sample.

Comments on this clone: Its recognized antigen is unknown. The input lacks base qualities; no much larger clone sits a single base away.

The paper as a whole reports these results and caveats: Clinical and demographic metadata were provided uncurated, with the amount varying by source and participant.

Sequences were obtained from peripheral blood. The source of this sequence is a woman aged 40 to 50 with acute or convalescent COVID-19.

The CDR3 protein sequence reads: CASSPGQGSLDTQYF. The DNA sequence is given as TGCGCCAGCAGCCCGGGACAGGGGTCCTTGGATACGCAGTATTTT. This chain joins TRBV5-1 to TRBJ2-3; 10 bases in between match TRBD1. The CDR3 starts with the cysteine, ends with the phenylalanine, and has 15 residues. CDR3 DNA is the only sequence kept; it has 45 bases, read in frame from the first base. The germline V gene gives CDR1 as SGHRS and CDR2 as YFSETQ. V ends up 4 bases short and J 6 bases short, with an unmatched junction base count of 8.